This T cell receptor beta chain was identified in a study of PD-1 blockade in classical Hodgkin lymphoma. Findings and limits, study-wide: CD4+ TCR diversity rose significantly by C4D1, and CD8+ TCR diversity did not. Diversity similar to that of newly diagnosed patients was seen at baseline in complete responders.

In every patient, relapse followed autologous stem cell transplantation, while exposure to brentuximab vedotin differed. Only one count was recorded for this clone. Its antigen is undetermined. The CDR3 runs to 17 residues. Trimming stripped 3 bases from V and 0 bases from J, with 17 bases between. CDR1 is SGHDT, CDR2 YYEEEE, per germline. TCRdb's table, derived via immunoSEQ multiplex PCR, lists solely in-frame clones and lacks some. The sample holds roughly 50,000 clones, roughly 80% seen once. The source of this sequence is a human donor with classical Hodgkin lymphoma. Source: peripheral blood mononuclear cells (PBMCs), taken at baseline. The chain links TRBV5-6 to TRBJ2-3, with D perhaps TRBD1 or TRBD2 (5 bases each). CDR3 in DNA: TGTGCCAGCAGCTGGGGGACGGCAGGGCCGAGCACAGATACGCAGTATTTT. Protein: CASSWGTAGPSTDTQYF.